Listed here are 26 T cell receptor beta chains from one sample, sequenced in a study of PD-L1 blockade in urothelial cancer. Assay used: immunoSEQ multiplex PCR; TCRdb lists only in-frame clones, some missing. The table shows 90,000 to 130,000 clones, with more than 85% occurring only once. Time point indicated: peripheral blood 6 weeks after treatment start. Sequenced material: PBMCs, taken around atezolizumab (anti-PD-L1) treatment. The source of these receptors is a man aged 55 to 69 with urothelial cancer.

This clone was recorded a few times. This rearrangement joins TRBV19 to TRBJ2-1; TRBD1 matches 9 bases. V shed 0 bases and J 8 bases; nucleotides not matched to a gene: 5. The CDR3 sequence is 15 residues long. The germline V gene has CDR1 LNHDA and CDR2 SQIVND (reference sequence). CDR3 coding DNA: TGTGCCAGTAGTATAGATAACAGGGGGCGGGATGAGCAGTTCTTC. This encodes CASSIDNRGRDEQFF. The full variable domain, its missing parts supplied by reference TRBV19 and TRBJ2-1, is DGGITQSPKYLFRKEGQNVTLSCEQNLNHDAMYWYRQDPGQGLRLIYYSQIVNDFQKGDIAEGYSVSREKKESFPLTVTSAQKNPTAFYLCASSIDNRGRDEQFFGPGTRLTVL.

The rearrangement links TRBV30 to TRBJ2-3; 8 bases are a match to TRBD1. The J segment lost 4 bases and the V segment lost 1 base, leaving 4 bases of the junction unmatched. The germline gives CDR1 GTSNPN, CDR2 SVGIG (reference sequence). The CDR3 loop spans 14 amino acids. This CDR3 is CAWSAGGKADTQYF. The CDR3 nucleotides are TGTGCCTGGAGTGCAGGGGGCAAGGCAGATACGCAGTATTTT.

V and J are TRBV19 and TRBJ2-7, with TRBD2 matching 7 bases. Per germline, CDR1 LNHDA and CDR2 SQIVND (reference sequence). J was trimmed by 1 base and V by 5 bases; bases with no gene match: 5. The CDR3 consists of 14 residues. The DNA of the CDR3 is TGTGCCAGTAGTGCTAGCGGCATGTCCTACGAGCAGTACTTC. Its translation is CASSASGMSYEQYF.

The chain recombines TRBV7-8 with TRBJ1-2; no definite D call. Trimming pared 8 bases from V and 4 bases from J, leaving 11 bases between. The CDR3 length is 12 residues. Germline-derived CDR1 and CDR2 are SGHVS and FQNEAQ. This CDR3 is CASGYSGYGYTF. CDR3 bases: TGTGCCAGCGGGTATTCGGGCTATGGCTACACCTTC.

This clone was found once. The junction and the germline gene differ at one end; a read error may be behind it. Written as DNA, the CDR3 is TGTGCTAGCAGCCGGGAGGGGGCCGGGTACAATGAGCAGTTCTTC. Encoded protein: CASSREGAGYNEQFF. J is TRBJ2-1 and V is TRBV7-7; weak D call: TRBD2 (8 bases). Per the germline V gene, CDR1 is SSHAT and CDR2 is FNYEAQ (reference sequence). The CDR3 has 15 amino acids. Full variable domain (outside the CDR3, taken from reference TRBV7-7 and TRBJ2-1): GAGVSQSPRYKVTKRGQDVTLRCDPISSHATLYWYQQALGQGPEFLTYFNYEAQPDKSGLPSDRFSAERPEGSISTLTIQRTEQRDSAMYRCASSREGAGYNEQFFGPGTRLTVL.

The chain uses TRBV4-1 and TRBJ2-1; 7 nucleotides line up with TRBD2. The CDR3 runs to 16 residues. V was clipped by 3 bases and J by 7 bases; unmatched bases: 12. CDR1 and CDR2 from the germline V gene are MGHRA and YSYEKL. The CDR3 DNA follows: TGCGCCAGCAGCCACTTAAGCGGGGTAAAGGGTAATGAGCAGTTCTTC. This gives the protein CASSHLSGVKGNEQFF.

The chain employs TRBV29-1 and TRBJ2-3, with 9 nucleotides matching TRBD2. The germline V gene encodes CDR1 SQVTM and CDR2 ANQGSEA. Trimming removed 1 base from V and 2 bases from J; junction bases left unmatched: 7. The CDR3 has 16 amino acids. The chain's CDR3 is CSVEGGSGSLTDTQYF. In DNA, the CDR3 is TGCAGCGTTGAAGGGGGTAGCGGGAGCCTCACAGATACGCAGTATTTT.

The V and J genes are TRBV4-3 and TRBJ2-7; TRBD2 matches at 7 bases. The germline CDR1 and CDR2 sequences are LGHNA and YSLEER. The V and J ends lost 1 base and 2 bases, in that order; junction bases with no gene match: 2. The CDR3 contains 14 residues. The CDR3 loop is CASSQAGGTYEQYF. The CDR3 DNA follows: TGCGCCAGCAGCCAAGCGGGGGGAACCTACGAGCAGTACTTC.

The chain's CDR3 is CARSLVVYFSNEQFF. In DNA form, the CDR3 reads TGTGCCAGAAGCTTGGTCGTATACTTTAGTAATGAGCAGTTCTTC. The gene calls are TRBV5-3 and TRBJ2-1; D remains unclear. TRBV5-3 is labeled an ORF, and its function is uncertain. Deletions cut 0 bases from V and 7 bases from J, with 14 bases between. The CDR3 has 15 amino acids.

CDR3 in DNA: TGTGCCAGCAGCGACGGGTATGGCGGTTACAATGAGCAGTTCTTC. Its translation: CASSDGYGGYNEQFF. The chain links TRBV7-2 to TRBJ2-1; D is uncertain. Trimming cost V 5 bases and J 4 bases, with 15 bases left between them. This CDR3 spans 15 amino acids. Germline loops: CDR1 SGHTA, CDR2 FQGNSA.

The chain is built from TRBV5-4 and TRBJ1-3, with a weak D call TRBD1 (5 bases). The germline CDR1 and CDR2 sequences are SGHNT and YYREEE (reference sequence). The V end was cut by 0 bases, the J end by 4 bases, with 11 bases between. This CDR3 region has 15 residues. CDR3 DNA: TGTGCCAGCAGCTTGGCCGGGGGATCCGGAAACACCATATATTTT. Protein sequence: CASSLAGGSGNTIYF.

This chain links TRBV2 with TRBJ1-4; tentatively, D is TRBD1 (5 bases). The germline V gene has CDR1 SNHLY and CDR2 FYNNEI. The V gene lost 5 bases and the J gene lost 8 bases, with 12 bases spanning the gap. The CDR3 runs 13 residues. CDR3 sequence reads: CASSLTGREKLFF. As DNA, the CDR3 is TGTGCCAGCAGTTTAACAGGCCGGGAAAAACTGTTTTTT.

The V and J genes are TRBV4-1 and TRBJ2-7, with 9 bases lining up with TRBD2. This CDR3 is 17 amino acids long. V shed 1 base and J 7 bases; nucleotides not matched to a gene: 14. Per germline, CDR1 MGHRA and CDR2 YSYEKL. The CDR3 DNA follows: TGCGCCAGCAGCCAAGCGGTGGTAGCGGGGGCACAGGGGGAGCAGTACTTC. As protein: CASSQAVVAGAQGEQYF.

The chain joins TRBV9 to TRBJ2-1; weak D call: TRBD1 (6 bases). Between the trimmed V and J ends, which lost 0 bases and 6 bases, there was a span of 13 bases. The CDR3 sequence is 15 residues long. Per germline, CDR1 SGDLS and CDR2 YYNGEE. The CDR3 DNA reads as TGTGCCAGCAGCGTAGCAGGACAGATGATCAATGAGCAGTTCTTC. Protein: CASSVAGQMINEQFF. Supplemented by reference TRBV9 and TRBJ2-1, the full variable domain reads DSGVTQTPKHLITATGQRVTLRCSPRSGDLSVYWYQQSLDQGLQFLIQYYNGEERAKGNILERFSAQQFPDLHSELNLSSLELGDSALYFCASSVAGQMINEQFFGPGTRLTVL.

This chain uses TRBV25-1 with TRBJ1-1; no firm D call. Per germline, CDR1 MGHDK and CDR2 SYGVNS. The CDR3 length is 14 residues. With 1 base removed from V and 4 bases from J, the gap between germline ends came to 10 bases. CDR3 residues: CASSESQVATEAFF. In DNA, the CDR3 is TGTGCCAGCAGTGAATCCCAGGTGGCCACTGAAGCTTTCTTT.

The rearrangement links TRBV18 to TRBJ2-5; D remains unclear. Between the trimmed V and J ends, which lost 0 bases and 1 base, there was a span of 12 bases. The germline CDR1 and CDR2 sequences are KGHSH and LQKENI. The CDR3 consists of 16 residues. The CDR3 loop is CASSPPGLGPQETQYF. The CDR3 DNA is TGTGCCAGCTCACCACCGGGTTTGGGCCCCCAAGAGACCCAGTACTTC.

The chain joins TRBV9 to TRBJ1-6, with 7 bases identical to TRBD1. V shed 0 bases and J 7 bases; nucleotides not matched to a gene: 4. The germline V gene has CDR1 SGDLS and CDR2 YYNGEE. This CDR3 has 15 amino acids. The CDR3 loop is CASSVEQGVNSPLHF. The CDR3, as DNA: TGTGCCAGCAGCGTAGAGCAGGGGGTCAATTCACCCCTCCACTTT.

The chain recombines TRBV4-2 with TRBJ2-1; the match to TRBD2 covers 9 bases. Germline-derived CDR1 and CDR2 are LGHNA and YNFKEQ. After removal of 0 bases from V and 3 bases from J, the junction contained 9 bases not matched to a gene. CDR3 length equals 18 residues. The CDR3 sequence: CASSQEGSGGTLYNEQFF. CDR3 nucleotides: TGTGCCAGCAGCCAAGAGGGGAGCGGGGGGACCCTCTACAATGAGCAGTTCTTC.

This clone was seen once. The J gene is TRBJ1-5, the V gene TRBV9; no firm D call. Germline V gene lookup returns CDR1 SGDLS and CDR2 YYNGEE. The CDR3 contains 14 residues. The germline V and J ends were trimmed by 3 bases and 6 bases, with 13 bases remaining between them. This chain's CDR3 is CASSGPGQSQPQHF. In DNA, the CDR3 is TGTGCCAGCAGCGGTCCTGGGCAGAGTCAGCCCCAGCATTTT.

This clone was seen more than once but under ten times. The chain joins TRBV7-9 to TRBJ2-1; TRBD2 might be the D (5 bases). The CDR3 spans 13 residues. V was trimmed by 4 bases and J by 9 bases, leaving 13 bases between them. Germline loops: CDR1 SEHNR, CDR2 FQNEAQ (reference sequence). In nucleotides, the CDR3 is TGTGCCAGCAGCTATCCACTAGGCGGTGAGCAGTTCTTC. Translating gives CASSYPLGGEQFF.

CDR3 sequence (DNA): TGTGCCAGCAGCTTAAAGGGGTCAGCCCCTGAAGCTTTCTTT. Encoded protein: CASSLKGSAPEAFF. The rearrangement links TRBV7-2 to TRBJ1-1, with D maybe TRBD1 (5 bases). Germline CDR1 and CDR2: SGHTA and FQGNSA. Trimming removed 2 bases at V and 6 bases at J, with 13 bases between. The CDR3 runs to 14 residues.

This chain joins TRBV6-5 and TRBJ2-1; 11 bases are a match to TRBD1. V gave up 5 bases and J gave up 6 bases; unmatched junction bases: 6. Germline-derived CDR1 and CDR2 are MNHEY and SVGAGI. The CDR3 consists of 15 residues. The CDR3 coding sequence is TGTGCCAGCAGTCGCGGGACAGGGGGGTTCAATGAGCAGTTCTTC. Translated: CASSRGTGGFNEQFF.

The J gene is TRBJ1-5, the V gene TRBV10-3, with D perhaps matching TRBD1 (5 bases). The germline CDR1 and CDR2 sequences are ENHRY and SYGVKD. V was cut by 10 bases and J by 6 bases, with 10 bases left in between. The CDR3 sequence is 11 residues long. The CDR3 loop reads CATGSSQPQHF. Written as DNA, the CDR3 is TGTGCCACAGGGTCGAGTCAGCCCCAGCATTTT.

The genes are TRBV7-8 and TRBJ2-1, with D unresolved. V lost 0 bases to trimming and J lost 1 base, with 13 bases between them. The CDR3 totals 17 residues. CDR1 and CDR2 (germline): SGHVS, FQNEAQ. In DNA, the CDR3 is TGTGCCAGCAGCTTAGCGCTGGAGCTAGGTTCCTACAATGAGCAGTTCTTC. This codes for CASSLALELGSYNEQFF.

The DNA for the CDR3 is TGTGCCAGCAGCTTCGGGGTACACAATGAGCAGTTCTTC. Its protein is CASSFGVHNEQFF. The chain links TRBV7-9 to TRBJ2-1; possible D gene TRBD2, 5 bases. Germline V gene data show CDR1 as SEHNR and CDR2 as FQNEAQ (reference sequence). The V and J ends lost 3 bases and 5 bases respectively, with 8 bases between them. This CDR3 spans 13 amino acids.

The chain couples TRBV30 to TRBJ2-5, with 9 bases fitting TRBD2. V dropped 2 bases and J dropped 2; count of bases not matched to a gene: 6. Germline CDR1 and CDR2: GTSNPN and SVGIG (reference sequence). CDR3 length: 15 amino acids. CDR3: CAWSPPGLAQETQYF. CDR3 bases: TGTGCCTGGAGTCCCCCGGGACTAGCTCAAGAGACCCAGTACTTC.